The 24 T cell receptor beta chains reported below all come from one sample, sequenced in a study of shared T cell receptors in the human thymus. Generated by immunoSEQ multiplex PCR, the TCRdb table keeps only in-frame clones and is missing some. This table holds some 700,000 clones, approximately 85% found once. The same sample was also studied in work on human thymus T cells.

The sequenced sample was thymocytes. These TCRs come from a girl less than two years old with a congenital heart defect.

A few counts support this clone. The CDR3 coding sequence is TGTGCCAGCAGTTCCCCTCGGCCCCAGCATTTT. It translates to CASSSPRPQHF. This chain uses TRBV28 with TRBJ1-5; D gene uncertain. The CDR3 is 11 amino acids. CDR1 is MDHEN, CDR2 SYDVKM, per germline. V dropped 4 bases and J dropped 9 bases, with 7 bases sitting between them. The whole variable domain, remainder taken from reference TRBV28 and TRBJ1-5, is DVKVTQSSRYLVKRTGEKVFLECVQDMDHENMFWYRQDPGLGLRLIYFSYDVKMKEKGDIPEGYSVSREKKERFSLILESASTNQTSMYLCASSSPRPQHFGDGTRLSIL.

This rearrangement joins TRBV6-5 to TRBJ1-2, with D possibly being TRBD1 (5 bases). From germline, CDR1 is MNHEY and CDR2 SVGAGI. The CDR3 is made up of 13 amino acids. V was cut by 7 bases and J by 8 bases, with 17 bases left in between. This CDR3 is CASISGTSRGYTF. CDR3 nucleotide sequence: TGTGCCAGCATATCTGGGACTTCCAGGGGCTACACCTTC.

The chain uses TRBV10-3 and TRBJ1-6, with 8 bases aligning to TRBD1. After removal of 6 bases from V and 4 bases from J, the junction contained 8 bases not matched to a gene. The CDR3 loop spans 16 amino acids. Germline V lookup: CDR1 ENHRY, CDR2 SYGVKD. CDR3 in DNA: TGTGCCATCAGAGCCAGGGGGCACGATTATAATTCACCCCTCCACTTT. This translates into CAIRARGHDYNSPLHF.

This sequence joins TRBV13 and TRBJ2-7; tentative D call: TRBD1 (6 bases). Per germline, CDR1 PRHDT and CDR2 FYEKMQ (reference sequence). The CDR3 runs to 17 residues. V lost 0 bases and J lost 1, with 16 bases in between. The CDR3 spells CASSLGHRALRSYEQYF. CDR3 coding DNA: TGTGCCAGCAGCTTAGGGCACAGGGCCCTCCGGTCCTACGAGCAGTACTTC.

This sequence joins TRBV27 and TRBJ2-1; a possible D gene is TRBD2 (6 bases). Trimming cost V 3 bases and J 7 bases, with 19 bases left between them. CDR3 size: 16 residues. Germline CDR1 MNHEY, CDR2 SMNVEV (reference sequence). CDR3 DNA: TGTGCCAGCAGTTTCCCCCGGGCGGAGGGATCGAATGAGCAGTTCTTC. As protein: CASSFPRAEGSNEQFF.

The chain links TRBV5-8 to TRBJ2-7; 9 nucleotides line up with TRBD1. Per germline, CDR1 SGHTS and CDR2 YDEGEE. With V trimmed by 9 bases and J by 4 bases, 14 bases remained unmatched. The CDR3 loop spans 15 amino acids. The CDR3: CATPGTGSFTYEQYF. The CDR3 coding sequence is TGTGCCACCCCGGGGACAGGGTCCTTTACGTACGAGCAGTACTTC. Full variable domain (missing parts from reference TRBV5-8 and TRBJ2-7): EAGVTQSPTHLIKTRGQQATLRCSPISGHTSVYWYQQALGLGLQFLLWYDEGEERNRGNFPPRFSGRQFPNYSSELNVNALELEDSALYLCATPGTGSFTYEQYFGPGTRLTVT.

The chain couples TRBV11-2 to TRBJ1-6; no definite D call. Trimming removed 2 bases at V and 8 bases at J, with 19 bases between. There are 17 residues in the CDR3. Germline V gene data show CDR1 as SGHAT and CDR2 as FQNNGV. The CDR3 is CASSLPQQSQCDSPLHF. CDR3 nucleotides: TGTGCCAGCAGCTTACCCCAACAAAGTCAGTGTGATTCACCCCTCCACTTT. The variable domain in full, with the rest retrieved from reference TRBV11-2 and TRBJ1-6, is EAGVAQSPRYKIIEKRQSVAFWCNPISGHATLYWYQQILGQGPKLLIQFQNNGVVDDSQLPKDRFSAERLKGVDSTLKIQPAKLEDSAVYLCASSLPQQSQCDSPLHFGNGTRLTVT.

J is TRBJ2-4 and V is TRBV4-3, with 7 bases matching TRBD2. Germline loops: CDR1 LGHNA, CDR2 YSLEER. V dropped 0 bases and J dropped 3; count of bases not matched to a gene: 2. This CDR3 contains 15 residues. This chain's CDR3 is CASSQDRGGKNIQYF. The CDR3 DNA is TGCGCCAGCAGCCAAGACCGCGGGGGCAAAAACATTCAGTACTTC.

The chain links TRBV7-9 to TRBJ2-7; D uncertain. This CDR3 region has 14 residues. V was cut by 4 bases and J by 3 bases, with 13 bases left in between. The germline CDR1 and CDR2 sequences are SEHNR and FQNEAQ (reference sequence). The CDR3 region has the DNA TGTGCCAGCAGCTCAGCCCAAACTCGCTACGAGCAGTACTTC. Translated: CASSSAQTRYEQYF.

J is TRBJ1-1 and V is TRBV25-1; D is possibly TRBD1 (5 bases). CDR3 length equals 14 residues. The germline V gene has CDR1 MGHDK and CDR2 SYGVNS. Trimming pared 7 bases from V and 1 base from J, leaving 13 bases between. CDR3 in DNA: TGTGCCAGCACCTCCGGACATACGAACACTGAAGCTTTCTTT. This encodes CASTSGHTNTEAFF.

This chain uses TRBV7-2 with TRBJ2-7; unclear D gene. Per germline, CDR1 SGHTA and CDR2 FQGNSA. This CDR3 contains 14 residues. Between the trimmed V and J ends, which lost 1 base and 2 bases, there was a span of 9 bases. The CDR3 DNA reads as TGTGCCAGCAGCTTAGAATCAGGCCCCTACGAGCAGTACTTC. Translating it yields CASSLESGPYEQYF.

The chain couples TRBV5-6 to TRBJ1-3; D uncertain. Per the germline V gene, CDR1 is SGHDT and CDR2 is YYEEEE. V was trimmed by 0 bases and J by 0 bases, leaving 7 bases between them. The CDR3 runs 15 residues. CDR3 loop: CASSLERASGNTIYF. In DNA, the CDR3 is TGTGCCAGCAGCTTGGAGAGGGCCTCTGGAAACACCATATATTTT.

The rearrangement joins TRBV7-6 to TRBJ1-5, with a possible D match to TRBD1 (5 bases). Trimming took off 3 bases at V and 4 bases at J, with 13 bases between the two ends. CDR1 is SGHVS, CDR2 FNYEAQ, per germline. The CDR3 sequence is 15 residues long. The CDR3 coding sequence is TGTGCCAGCAGCTTGGGTCAGGGTGCAAATCAGCCCCAGCATTTT. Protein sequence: CASSLGQGANQPQHF.

The CDR3 nucleotides read TGCGCCAGCAGCCAAGGGGGGGGGCAGGCCCCCTATGGCTACACCTTC. Its translation is CASSQGGGQAPYGYTF. The chain is built from TRBV4-3 and TRBJ1-2; tentatively, D is TRBD1 (6 bases). Germline V lookup: CDR1 LGHNA, CDR2 YSLEER. V lost 1 base, J lost 4 bases, and 16 bases lay in between. The CDR3 has 16 amino acids.

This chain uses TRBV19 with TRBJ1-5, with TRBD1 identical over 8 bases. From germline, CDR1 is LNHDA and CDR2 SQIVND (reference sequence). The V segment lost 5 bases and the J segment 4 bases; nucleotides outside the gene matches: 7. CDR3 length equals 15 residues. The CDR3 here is CASSSGQGRNQPQHF. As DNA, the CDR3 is TGTGCCAGTAGTTCCGGACAGGGAAGGAATCAGCCCCAGCATTTT.

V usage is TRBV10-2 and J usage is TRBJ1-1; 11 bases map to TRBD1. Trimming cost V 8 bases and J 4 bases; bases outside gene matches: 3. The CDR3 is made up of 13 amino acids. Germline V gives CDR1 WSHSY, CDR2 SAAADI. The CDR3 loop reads CASAGTGGTEAFF. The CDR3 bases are TGCGCCAGCGCCGGGACAGGGGGCACTGAAGCTTTCTTT.

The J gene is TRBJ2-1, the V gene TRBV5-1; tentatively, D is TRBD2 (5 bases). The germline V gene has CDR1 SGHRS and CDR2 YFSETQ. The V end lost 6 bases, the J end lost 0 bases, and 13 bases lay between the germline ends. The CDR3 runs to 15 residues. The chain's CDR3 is CASTIGVSSYNEQFF. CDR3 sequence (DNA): TGCGCCAGCACGATCGGGGTGAGCTCCTACAATGAGCAGTTCTTC.

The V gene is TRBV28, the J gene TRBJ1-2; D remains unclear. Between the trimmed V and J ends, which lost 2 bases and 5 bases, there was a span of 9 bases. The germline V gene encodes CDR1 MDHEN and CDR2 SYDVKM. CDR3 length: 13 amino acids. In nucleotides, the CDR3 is TGTGCCAGCAGTTTAGGGCAGTTATATGGCTACACCTTC. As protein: CASSLGQLYGYTF.

This CDR3 reads CASTETGKYSNQPQHF. The DNA of the CDR3 is TGTGCCAGTACGGAAACAGGAAAATATAGCAATCAGCCCCAGCATTTT. The chain uses TRBV6-6 and TRBJ1-5; weak D call: TRBD1 (5 bases). The CDR3 sequence is 16 residues long. The germline gives CDR1 MNHNY, CDR2 SVGAGI (reference sequence). V dropped 9 bases and J dropped 0 bases, with 18 bases sitting between them.

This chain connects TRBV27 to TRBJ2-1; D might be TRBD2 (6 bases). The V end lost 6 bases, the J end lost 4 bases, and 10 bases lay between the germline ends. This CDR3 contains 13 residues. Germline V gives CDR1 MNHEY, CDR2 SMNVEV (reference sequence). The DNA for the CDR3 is TGTGCCAGCAGGACTAGGGGATACAATGAGCAGTTCTTC. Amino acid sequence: CASRTRGYNEQFF.

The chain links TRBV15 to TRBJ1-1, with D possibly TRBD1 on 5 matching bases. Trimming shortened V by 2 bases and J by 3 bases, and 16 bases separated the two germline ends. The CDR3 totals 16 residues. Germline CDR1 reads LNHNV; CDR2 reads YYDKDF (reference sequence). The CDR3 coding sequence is TGTGCCACCAGCAGACCCCCCGGGGCGGGGTACACTGAAGCTTTCTTT. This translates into CATSRPPGAGYTEAFF.

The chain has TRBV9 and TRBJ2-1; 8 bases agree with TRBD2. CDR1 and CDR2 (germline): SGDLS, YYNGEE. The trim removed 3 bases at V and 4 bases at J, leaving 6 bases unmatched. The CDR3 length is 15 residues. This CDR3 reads CASSASGTRYNEQFF. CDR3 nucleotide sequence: TGTGCCAGCAGCGCCTCCGGGACTAGATACAATGAGCAGTTCTTC.

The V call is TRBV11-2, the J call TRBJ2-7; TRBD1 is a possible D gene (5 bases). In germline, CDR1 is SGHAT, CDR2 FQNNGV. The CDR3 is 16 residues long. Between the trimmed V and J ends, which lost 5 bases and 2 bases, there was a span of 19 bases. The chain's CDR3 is CASSTKVRQNPYEQYF. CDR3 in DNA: TGTGCCAGCAGCACCAAAGTTAGACAGAACCCCTACGAGCAGTACTTC. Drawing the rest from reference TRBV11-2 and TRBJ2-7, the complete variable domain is EAGVAQSPRYKIIEKRQSVAFWCNPISGHATLYWYQQILGQGPKLLIQFQNNGVVDDSQLPKDRFSAERLKGVDSTLKIQPAKLEDSAVYLCASSTKVRQNPYEQYFGPGTRLTVT.

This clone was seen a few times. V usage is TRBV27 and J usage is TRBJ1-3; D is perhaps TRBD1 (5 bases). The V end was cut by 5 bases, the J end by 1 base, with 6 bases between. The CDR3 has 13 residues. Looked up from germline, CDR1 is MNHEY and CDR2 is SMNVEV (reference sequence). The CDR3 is CASSRGSGNTIYF. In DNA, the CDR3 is TGTGCCAGCAGTAGGGGTTCTGGAAACACCATATATTTT.